Below, one T cell receptor beta chain is given with its context. The antigen is undetermined. The data were taken from a study of T cell repertoires in cytomegalovirus infection. Study summary: Indicated by public TCR beta signatures were CMV infection and matching HLA type. General study points: Frequencies of public TCR beta families were cumulated, and this identified carriers of CMV plus the relevant HLA.

TCRdb redid the calling of the reads with MiXCR, one entry per CDR3 protein. The sample consists of approximately 590,000 distinct CDR3 sequences, under 45% of them appearing once. The clonotype was recovered from a human donor in good health (CMV status not recorded). Some clones in this sample may be carry-over from other donors' samples. The source was cultured PBMCs, collected from culture after CMV antigen stimulation.

CDR3 bases: TGTGCCAGCAGCGGTGCACATCAGCCCCAGCATTTT. Translating it yields CASSGAHQPQHF. This chain links TRBV7-8 with TRBJ1-5; unclear D gene. Trimming took 5 bases from V and 5 from J, leaving 7 bases between them. CDR1 and CDR2 (germline): SGHVS, FQNEAQ. The CDR3 extends over 12 amino acids.